This record concerns one T cell receptor beta chain sequence. This sample was included in a study of blood T cell repertoires in COVID-19. CDR3 size: 13 residues. Deletions cut 3 bases from V and 7 bases from J, with 12 bases between. The data were produced by immunoSEQ multiplex PCR, yet TCRdb's version contains in-frame clones alone and is incomplete. Found here are 250,000 to 350,000 clones, around 84% of them singletons; the top ten hold 2% to 3%. The sequenced material came from PBMCs or T cells enriched from blood (not recorded which). V and J are TRBV12-3 or TRBV12-4 and TRBJ1-2; a possible D gene is TRBD1 (5 bases). The sequence was obtained from a woman in her forties or fifties who had recovered from COVID-19. The CDR3 loop reads CASSLMGRGGYTF. The CDR3 coding sequence is TGTGCCAGCAGTTTGATGGGGCGCGGTGGCTACACCTTC.